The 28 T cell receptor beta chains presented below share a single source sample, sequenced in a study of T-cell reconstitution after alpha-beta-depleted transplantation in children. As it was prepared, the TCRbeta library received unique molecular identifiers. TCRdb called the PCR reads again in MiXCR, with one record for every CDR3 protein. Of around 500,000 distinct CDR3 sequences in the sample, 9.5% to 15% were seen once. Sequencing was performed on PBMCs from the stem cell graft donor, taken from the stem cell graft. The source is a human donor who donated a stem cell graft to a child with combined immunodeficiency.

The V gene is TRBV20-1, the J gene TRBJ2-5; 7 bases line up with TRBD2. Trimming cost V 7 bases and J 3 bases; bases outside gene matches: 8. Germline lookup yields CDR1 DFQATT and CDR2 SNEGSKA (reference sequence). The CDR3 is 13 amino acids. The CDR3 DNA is TGCAGTGGGGAGGGTGGCGGTAAAGAGACCCAGTACTTC. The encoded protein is CSGEGGGKETQYF.

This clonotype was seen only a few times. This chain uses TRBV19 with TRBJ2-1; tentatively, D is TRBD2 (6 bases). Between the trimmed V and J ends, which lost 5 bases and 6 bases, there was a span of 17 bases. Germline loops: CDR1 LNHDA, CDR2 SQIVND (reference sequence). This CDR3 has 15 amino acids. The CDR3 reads CASSSGGGMRNEQFF. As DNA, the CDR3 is TGTGCCAGTAGTTCAGGAGGCGGGATGCGCAATGAGCAGTTCTTC.

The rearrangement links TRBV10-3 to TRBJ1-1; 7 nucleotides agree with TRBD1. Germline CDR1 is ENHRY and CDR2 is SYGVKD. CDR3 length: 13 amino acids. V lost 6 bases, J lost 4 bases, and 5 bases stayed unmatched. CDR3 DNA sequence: TGTGCCATCAGCCGACAGGGTTCCACTGAAGCTTTCTTT. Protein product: CAISRQGSTEAFF.

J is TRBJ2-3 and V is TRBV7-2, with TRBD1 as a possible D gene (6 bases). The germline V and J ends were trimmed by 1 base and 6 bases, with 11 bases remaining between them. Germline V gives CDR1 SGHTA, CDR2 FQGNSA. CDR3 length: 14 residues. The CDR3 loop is CASSLGPQGDTQYF. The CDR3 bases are TGTGCCAGCAGCTTAGGGCCCCAGGGGGATACGCAGTATTTT.

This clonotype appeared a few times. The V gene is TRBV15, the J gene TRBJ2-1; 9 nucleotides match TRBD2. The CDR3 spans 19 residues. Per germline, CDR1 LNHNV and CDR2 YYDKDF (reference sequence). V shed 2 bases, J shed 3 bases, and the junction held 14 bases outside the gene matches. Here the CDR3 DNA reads TGTGCCACCAGCAGACACCAGGGGATAGCGGGAGATGGCTACAATGAGCAGTTCTTC. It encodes CATSRHQGIAGDGYNEQFF.

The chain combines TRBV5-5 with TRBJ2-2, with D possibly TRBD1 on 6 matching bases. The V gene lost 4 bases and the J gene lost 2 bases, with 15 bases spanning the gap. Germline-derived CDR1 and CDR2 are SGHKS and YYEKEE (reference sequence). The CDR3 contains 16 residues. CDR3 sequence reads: CASSPSGTINTGELFF. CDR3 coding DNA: TGTGCCAGCAGCCCCTCCGGGACAATAAACACCGGGGAGCTGTTTTTT.

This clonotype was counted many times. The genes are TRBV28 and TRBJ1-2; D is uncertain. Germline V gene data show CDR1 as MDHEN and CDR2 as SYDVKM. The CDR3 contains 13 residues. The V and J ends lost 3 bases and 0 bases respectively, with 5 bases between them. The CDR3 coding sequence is TGTGCCAGCAGTTTGACACCTAACTATGGCTACACCTTC. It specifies CASSLTPNYGYTF.

The CDR3: CASSPTGGSGYEQYF. CDR3 DNA sequence: TGTGCCAGCAGCCCCACAGGGGGCTCCGGCTACGAGCAGTACTTC. The chain joins TRBV6-1 to TRBJ2-7; TRBD1 matches at 9 bases. The length of the CDR3 is 15 residues. Germline CDR1 reads MNHNS; CDR2 reads SASEGT. J lost 3 bases, V lost 6 bases, and 9 bases had no gene match.

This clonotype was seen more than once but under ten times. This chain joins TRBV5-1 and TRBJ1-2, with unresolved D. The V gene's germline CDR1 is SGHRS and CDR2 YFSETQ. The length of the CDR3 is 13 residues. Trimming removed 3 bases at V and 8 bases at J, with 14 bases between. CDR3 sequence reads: CASSSDGRRGYTF. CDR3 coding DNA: TGCGCCAGCAGCTCCGACGGCCGGCGAGGCTACACCTTC.

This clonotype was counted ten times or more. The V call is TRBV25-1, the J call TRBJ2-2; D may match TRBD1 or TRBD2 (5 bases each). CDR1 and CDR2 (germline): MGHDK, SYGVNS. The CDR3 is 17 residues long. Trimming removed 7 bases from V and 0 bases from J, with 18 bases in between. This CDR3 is CASTPLGVTANTGELFF. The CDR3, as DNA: TGTGCCAGCACCCCCCTGGGGGTTACAGCGAACACCGGGGAGCTGTTTTTT.

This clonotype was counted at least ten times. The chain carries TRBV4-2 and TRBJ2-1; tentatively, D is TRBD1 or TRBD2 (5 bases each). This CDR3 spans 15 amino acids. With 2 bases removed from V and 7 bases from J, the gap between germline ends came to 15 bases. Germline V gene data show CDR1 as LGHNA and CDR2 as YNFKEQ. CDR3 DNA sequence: TGTGCCAGCAGCCAATTACGCGGGTCAGGGAATGAGCAGTTCTTC. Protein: CASSQLRGSGNEQFF.

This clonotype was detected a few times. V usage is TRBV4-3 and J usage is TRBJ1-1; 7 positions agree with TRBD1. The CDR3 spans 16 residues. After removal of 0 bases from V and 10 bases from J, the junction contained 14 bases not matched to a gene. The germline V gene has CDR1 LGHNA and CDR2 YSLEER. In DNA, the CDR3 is TGCGCCAGCAGCCAAGATTTGGGGACAGCTTATAATTCAGCTTTCTTT. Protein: CASSQDLGTAYNSAFF.

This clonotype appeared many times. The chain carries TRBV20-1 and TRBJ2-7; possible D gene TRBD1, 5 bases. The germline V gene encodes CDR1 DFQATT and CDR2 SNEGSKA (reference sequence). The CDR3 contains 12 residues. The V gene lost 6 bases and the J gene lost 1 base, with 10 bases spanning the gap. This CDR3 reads CSAVDRSYEQYF. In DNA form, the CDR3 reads TGCAGTGCCGTTGACAGATCCTACGAGCAGTACTTC.

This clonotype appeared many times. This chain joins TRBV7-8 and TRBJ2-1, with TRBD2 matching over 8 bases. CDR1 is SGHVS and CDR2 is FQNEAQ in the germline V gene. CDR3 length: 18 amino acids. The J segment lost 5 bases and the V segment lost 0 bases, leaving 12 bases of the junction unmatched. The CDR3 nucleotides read TGTGCCAGCAGCTTAGCGCGTTTTGCCCAGCGGGAGAACAATGAGCAGTTCTTC. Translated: CASSLARFAQRENNEQFF.

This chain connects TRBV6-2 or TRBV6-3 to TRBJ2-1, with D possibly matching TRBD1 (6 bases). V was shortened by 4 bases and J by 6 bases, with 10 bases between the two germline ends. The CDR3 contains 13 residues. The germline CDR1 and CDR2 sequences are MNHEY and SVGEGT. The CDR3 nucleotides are TGTGCCAGCAGTTCCGGACAGATCAATGAGCAGTTCTTC. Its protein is CASSSGQINEQFF.

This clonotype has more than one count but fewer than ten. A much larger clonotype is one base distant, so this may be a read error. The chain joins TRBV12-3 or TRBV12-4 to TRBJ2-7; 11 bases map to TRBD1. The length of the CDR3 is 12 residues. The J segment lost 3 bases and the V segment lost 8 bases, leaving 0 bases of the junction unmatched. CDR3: CASGTGGYEQYF. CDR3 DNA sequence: TGTGCCAGCGGGACAGGGGGCTACGAGCAGTACTTC.

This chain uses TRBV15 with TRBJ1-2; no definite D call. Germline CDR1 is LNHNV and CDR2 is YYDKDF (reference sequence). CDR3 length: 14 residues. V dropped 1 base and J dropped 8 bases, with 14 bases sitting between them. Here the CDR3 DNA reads TGTGCCACCAGCAGAGTAAGGGTTGAGAAGGGCTACACCTTC. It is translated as CATSRVRVEKGYTF.

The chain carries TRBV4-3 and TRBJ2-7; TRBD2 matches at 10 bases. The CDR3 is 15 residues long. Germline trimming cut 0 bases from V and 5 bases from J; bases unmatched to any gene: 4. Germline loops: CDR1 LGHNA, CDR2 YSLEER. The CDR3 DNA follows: TGCGCCAGCAGCCAAGAAGGGCTAGCGGGGGACGAGCAGTACTTC. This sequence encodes CASSQEGLAGDEQYF.

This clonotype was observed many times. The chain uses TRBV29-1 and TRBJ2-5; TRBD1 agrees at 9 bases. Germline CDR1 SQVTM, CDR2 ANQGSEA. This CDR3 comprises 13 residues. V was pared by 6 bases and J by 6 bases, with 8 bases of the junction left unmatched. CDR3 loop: CSVAVTGGQTQYF. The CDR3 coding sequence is TGCAGCGTGGCTGTGACAGGGGGGCAGACCCAGTACTTC.

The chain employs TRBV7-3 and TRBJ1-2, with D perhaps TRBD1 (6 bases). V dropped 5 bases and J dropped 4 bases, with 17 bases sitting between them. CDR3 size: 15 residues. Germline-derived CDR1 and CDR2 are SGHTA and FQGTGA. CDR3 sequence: CASSLEGGFGYGYTF. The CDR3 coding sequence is TGTGCCAGCAGCCTGGAGGGGGGGTTCGGCTATGGCTACACCTTC.

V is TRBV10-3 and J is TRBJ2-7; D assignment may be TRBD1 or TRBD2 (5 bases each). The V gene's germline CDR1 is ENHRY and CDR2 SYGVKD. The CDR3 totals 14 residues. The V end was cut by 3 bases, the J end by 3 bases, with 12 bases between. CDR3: CAISDPGTNYEQYF. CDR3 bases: TGTGCCATCAGTGATCCCGGGACGAACTACGAGCAGTACTTC.

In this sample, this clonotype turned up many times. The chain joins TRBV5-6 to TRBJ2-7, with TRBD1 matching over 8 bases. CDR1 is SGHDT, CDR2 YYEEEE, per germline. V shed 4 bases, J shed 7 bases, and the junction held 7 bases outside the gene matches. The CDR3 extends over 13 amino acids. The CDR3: CASSLGTGLEQYF. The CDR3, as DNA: TGTGCCAGCAGCCTTGGGACAGGTCTTGAGCAGTACTTC.

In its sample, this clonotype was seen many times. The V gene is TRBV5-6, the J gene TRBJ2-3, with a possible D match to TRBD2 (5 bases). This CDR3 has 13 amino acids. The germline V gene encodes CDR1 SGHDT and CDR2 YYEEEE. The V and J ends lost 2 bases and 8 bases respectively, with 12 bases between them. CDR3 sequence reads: CASSFTSGVTQYF. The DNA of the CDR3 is TGTGCCAGCAGCTTCACTAGTGGGGTTACGCAGTATTTT.

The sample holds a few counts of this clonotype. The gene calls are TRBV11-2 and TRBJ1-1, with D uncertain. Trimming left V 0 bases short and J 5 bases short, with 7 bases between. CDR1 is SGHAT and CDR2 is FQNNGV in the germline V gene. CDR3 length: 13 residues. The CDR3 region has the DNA TGTGCCAGCAGCTTAGAGAGGCAGACTGAAGCTTTCTTT. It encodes CASSLERQTEAFF.

The DNA for the CDR3 is TGCGCCAGCAGCCAAGAAGCCTGGCAGGACGTCCAAGAGACCCAGTACTTC. It codes for CASSQEAWQDVQETQYF. J is TRBJ2-5 and V is TRBV4-3, with D unclear. The CDR3 consists of 17 residues. Germline V gives CDR1 LGHNA, CDR2 YSLEER. Trimming took 0 bases from V and 1 from J, leaving 15 bases between them.

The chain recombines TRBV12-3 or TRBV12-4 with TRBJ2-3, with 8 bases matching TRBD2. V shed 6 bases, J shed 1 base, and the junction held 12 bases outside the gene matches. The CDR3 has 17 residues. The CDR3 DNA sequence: TGTGCCAGCAGCCCTCATCCCGGGACTAGTGGCACAGATACGCAGTATTTT. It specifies CASSPHPGTSGTDTQYF.

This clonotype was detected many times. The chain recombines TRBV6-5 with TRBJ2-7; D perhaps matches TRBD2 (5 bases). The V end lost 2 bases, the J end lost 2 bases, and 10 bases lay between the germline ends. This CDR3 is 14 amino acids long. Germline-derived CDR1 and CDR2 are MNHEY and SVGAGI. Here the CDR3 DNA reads TGTGCCAGCAGTTACACCAGCGGACCCTACGAGCAGTACTTC. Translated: CASSYTSGPYEQYF.

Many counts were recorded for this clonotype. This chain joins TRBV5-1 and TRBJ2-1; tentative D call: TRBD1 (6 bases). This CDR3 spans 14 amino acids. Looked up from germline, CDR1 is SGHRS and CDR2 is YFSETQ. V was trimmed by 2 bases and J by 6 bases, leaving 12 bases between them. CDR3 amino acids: CASSFRWGLNEQFF. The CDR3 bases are TGCGCCAGCAGCTTTCGTTGGGGGCTCAATGAGCAGTTCTTC.